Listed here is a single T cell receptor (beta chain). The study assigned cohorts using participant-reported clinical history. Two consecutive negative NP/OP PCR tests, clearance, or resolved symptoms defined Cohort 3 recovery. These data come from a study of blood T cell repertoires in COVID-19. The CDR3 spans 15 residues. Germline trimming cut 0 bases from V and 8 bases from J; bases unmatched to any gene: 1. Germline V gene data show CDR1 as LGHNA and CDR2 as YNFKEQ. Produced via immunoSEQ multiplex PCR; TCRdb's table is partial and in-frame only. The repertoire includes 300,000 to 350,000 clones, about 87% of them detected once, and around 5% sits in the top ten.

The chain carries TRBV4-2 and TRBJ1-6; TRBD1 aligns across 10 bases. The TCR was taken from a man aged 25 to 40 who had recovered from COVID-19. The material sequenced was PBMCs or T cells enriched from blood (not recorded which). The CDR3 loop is CASSQDGQGDSPLHF. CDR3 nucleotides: TGTGCCAGCAGCCAAGATGGACAGGGGGATTCACCCCTCCACTTT.